The entry below describes one TCR beta chain. Authors' data handling: Reference gene primer amplification yielded estimated nucleated cell counts. TCRdb's copy holds only in-frame clones and misses some; the assay was immunoSEQ multiplex PCR. V, J and clone size were drawn from that table, and D and trimming were deduced from the DNA. The repertoire holds about 98,000 clones, with 82% as singletons. The V gene's germline CDR1 is SGHDT and CDR2 YYEEEE. V was pared by 4 bases and J by 3 bases, with 12 bases of the junction left unmatched. The CDR3 has 17 residues. This entry is derived from a study of blood T cell repertoires in COVID-19. In the study overall: Samples taken during acute and convalescent COVID-19 were collected in the United States, Italy and Spain. Sources were T cells, B-cell-depleted T cells, or PBMCs; the material itself was cDNA or gDNA.

The chain uses TRBV5-6 and TRBJ2-1; 8 bases match TRBD1. The specimen sequenced was peripheral blood. This sequence originates from a man between 65 and 80 years old with active or convalescent COVID-19. The CDR3 sequence: CASSPPSGQGYYNEQFF. DNA for the CDR3: TGTGCCAGCAGCCCCCCAAGCGGACAGGGTTACTACAATGAGCAGTTCTTC. The variable domain in full, with the rest retrieved from reference TRBV5-6 and TRBJ2-1, is DAGVTQSPTHLIKTRGQQVTLRCSPKSGHDTVSWYQQALGQGPQFIFQYYEEEERQRGNFPDRFSGHQFPNYSSELNVNALLLGDSALYLCASSPPSGQGYYNEQFFGPGTRLTVL.